A single sample is the source of the 8 T cell receptor beta chains below, sequenced in a study of T cell repertoires in cytomegalovirus infection. Their antigens are not known. Via MiXCR, TCRdb re-called the reads, giving one row per CDR3 protein. The sample records roughly 990,000 distinct CDR3 sequences, 30% to 40% being singletons. This specimen consisted of cultured CD8+ T cells from PBMCs, obtained from culture after CMV antigen stimulation. The source is a human donor in good health (CMV status not recorded). Some clones in this sample may be carry-over from other donors' samples.

The chain joins TRBV4-1 to TRBJ2-1; TRBD1 is a possible D gene (6 bases). The germline V gene has CDR1 MGHRA and CDR2 YSYEKL. The ends were cut back, 2 bases at V and 9 bases at J, with 17 bases in the middle. CDR3 size: 15 residues. CDR3 nucleotide sequence: TGCGCCAGCAGCCAACCCTGGGGGCCACGAGGTGAGCAGTTCTTC. Translation: CASSQPWGPRGEQFF.

About this clonotype: This may arise from a read error, as a much more abundant clone is one base away. The chain has TRBV2 and TRBJ2-1; 10 bases align to TRBD1. The CDR3 consists of 15 residues. Losses at the gene ends were 3 bases for V and 8 bases for J; bases not matched to a gene: 7. Per germline, CDR1 SNHLY and CDR2 FYNNEI. The CDR3 DNA reads TGTGCCAGCAGTGAGGGGACAGGGGCGTACGATGAGCAGTTCTTC. Residues: CASSEGTGAYDEQFF.

This sequence joins TRBV12-3 or TRBV12-4 and TRBJ1-1, with TRBD1 as a possible D gene (6 bases). V was shortened by 6 bases and J by 7 bases, with 15 bases between the two germline ends. The CDR3 has 13 residues. In nucleotides, the CDR3 is TGTGCCAGCAGCTGGACAGCGCGGGGTGAAGCTTTCTTT. It translates to CASSWTARGEAFF.

Comments on this clonotype: One end of the junction does not line up with germline, which may come from a read error. The chain carries TRBV14 and TRBJ2-3, with 9 bases lining up with TRBD2. The CDR3 extends over 17 amino acids. Germline CDR1 and CDR2: SGHDN and FVKESK. CDR3 bases: TGTGTCAGCAGCCAAGAACCCGGGACTAGCCTCACAGATACGCAGTATTTT. This sequence encodes CVSSQEPGTSLTDTQYF.

The chain employs TRBV4-2 and TRBJ1-4; TRBD1 matches 10 bases. The CDR3 contains 17 residues. Germline assignment: CDR1 LGHNA and CDR2 YNFKEQ. Trimming removed 0 bases from V and 4 bases from J; junction bases left unmatched: 5. The CDR3 region is CASSQDLTGGYNEKLFF. Here the CDR3 DNA reads TGTGCCAGCAGCCAAGATTTGACAGGGGGCTATAATGAAAAACTGTTTTTT.

The chain uses TRBV6-1 and TRBJ1-5, with 7 bases identical to TRBD1. Germline trimming cut 5 bases from V and 6 bases from J; bases unmatched to any gene: 4. CDR1 MNHNS and CDR2 SASEGT come from the germline V gene. This CDR3 comprises 13 residues. CDR3 protein: CASSPNRGQPQHF. The DNA of the CDR3 is TGTGCCAGCAGTCCCAACAGGGGTCAGCCCCAGCATTTT.

This clonotype showed up just a few times. This rearrangement joins TRBV4-1 to TRBJ2-2; D might be TRBD1 (5 bases). The CDR3 covers 13 residues. Trimming left V 4 bases short and J 9 bases short, with 12 bases between. In germline, CDR1 is MGHRA, CDR2 YSYEKL. The CDR3: CASSPQGVRELFF. Written as DNA, the CDR3 is TGCGCCAGCAGCCCCCAGGGTGTCCGGGAGCTGTTTTTT.

V and J are TRBV7-6 and TRBJ1-1, with TRBD1 as a possible D gene (6 bases). CDR3 size: 16 residues. Trimming removed 1 base from V and 0 bases from J, with 12 bases in between. The V gene's germline CDR1 is SGHVS and CDR2 FNYEAQ. CDR3 residues: CASSLVQGTLNTEAFF. CDR3 DNA sequence: TGTGCCAGCAGCTTAGTCCAGGGGACCCTGAACACTGAAGCTTTCTTT. The complete variable domain, with remaining parts taken from reference TRBV7-6 and TRBJ1-1, reads GAGVSQSPRYKVTKRGQDVALRCDPISGHVSLYWYRQALGQGPEFLTYFNYEAQQDKSGLPNDRFSAERPEGSISTLTIQRTEQRDSAMYRCASSLVQGTLNTEAFFGQGTRLTVV.